Listed below are T cell receptor beta chains from one sample, sequenced in a study of T cell repertoires in cytomegalovirus infection. Each CDR3 protein gets one entry after TCRdb re-called the reads with MiXCR. The sample records some 560,000 distinct CDR3 sequences, around 40% being singletons. These receptors have no identified antigens. Sequencing was performed on cultured PBMCs, taken from culture after CMV antigen stimulation. The source is a human donor in good health (CMV status not recorded). Some clones in this sample may be carry-over from other donors' samples. The conserved cysteine and the conserved F or W are not part of the CDR3 here. The D gene is left open where the match is weak.

11,TRBD2,TRBV7-2,TRBJ2-2,ASSLGLLRELF
14,TRBD1,TRBV25-1,TRBJ2-7,ASSEAGTGGSYEQY
11,-,TRBV7-2,TRBJ2-5,ASLGPGPETQY
11,-,TRBV20-1,TRBJ1-5,SARTGGGQPQH
10,-,TRBV12-3/TRBV12-4,TRBJ1-1,ASSPWSTEAF
12,-,TRBV6-5,TRBJ1-5,ASSYSRRSQPQH
13,-,TRBV25-1,TRBJ2-1,ASSYGGLSYNEQF
16,TRBD2,TRBV7-6,TRBJ2-2,ASSPRLAGASNTGELF
12,-,TRBV5-1,TRBJ2-7,ASSFLPEGYEQY
17,TRBD2,TRBV7-2,TRBJ2-3,ASSLVFDLAGGSTDTQY
11,-,TRBV11-2,TRBJ1-2,ASSLDSGYGYT
13,-,TRBV20-1,TRBJ2-1,SARDKGRGYNEQF
17,TRBD1,TRBV6-1,TRBJ2-2,ASSAPPGQGPVPTGELF
12,-,TRBV18,TRBJ2-1,ASSPNQGSNEQF
13,TRBD1,TRBV11-2,TRBJ1-6,ASSPSGQGTSPLH
16,-,TRBV20-1,TRBJ1-6,SARGRRQALEVGSPLH